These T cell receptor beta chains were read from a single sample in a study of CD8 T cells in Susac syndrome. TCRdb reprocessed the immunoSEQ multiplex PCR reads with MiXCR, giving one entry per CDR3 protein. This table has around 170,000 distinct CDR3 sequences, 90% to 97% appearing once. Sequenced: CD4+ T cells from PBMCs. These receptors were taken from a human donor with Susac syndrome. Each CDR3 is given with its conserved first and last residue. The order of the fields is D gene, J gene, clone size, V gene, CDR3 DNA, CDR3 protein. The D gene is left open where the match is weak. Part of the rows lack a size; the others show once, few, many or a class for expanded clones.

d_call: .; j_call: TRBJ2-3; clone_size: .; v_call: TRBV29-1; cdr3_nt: TGCAGCGTTGAAGCCGGCTTGGGGGGATCAGATACGCAGTATTTT; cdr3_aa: CSVEAGLGGSDTQYF
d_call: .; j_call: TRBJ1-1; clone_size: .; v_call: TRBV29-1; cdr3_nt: TGCAGCGTCGACACGTGGGGCACTGAAGCTTTCTTT; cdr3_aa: CSVDTWGTEAFF
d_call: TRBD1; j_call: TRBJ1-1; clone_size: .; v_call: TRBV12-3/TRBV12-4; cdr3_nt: TGTGCCAGCAGTAACCAGGACAGGGGGTTATACACTGAAGCTTTCTTT; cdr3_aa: CASSNQDRGLYTEAFF
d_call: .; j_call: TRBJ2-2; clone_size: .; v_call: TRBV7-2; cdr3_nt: TGTGCCAGCAGCTTGGCAGGAGGGGTGAACACCGGGGAGCTGTTTTTT; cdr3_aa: CASSLAGGVNTGELFF
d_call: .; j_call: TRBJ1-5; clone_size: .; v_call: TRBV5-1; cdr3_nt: TGCGCCAGCAGCTTGGAGGGGGTACAGAATCAGCCCCAGCATTTT; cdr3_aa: CASSLEGVQNQPQHF
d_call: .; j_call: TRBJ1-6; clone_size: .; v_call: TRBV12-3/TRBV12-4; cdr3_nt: TGTGCCAGCACTCTTACGGCCGGGACACCCCTCCACTTT; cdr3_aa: CASTLTAGTPLHF
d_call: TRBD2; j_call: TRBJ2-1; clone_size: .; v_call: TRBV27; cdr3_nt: TGTGCCAGCAGTTTATTTTCTAGCGGGGGGGCATATGAGCAGTTCTTC; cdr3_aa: CASSLFSSGGAYEQFF
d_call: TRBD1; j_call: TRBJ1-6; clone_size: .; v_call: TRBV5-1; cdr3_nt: TGCGCCAGCAGCTTGGCGGGGGGACAGGGAAGTTCACCCCTCCACTTT; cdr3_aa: CASSLAGGQGSSPLHF
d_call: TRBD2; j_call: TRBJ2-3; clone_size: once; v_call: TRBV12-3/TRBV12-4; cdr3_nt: TGTGCCAGCAGTCAAGGACTAGCGGCTACAATCGATACGCAGTATTTT; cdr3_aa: CASSQGLAATIDTQYF
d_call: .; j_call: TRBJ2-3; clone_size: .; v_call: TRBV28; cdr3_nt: TGTGCCAGCAGCCAACACGTCTATCGAAAAAGCACAGATACGCAGTATTTT; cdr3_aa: CASSQHVYRKSTDTQYF
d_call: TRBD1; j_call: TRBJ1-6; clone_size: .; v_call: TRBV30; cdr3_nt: TGTGCCTGTCAGCAGGGGGCAGTCAATTCACCCCTCCACTTT; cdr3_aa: CACQQGAVNSPLHF
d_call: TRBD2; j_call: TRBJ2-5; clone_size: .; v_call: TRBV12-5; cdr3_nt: TGTGCTAGTGGTTTGGTGATCGATCTAGCGGGGGTTCGAGAGACCCAGTACTTC; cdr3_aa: CASGLVIDLAGVRETQYF
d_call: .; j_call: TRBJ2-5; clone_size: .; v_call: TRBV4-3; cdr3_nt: TGCGCCAGCAGCCAAGAGCGTCAGGGACGGTACCAAGAGACCCAGTACTTC; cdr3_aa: CASSQERQGRYQETQYF
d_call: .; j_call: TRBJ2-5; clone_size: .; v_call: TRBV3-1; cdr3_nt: TGTGCCAGCAGCCTAAGGACGCCACAAGAGACCCAGTACTTC; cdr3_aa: CASSLRTPQETQYF
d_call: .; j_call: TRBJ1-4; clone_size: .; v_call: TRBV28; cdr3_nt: TGTGCCAGCAAGGGGGACGAAAAACTGTTTTTT; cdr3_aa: CASKGDEKLFF
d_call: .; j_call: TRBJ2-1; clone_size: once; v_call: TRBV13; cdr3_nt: TGTGCCAGCAGCTTACGTCCGGGGGCGCCGGATGAGCAGTTCTTC; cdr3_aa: CASSLRPGAPDEQFF
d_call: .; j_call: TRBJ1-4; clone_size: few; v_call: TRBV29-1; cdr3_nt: TGCAGCGTTGCCCCGCGCCATAATGAAAAACTGTTTTTT; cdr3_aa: CSVAPRHNEKLFF
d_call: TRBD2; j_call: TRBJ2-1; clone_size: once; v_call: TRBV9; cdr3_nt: TGTGCCAGCAGCGTAGAGGGCAGCGGGGGCGTCTACAATGAGCAGTTCTTC; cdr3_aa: CASSVEGSGGVYNEQFF
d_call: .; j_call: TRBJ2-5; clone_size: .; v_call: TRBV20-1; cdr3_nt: TGCAGTGCTAGAGTAGGACAAGAGACCCAGTACTTC; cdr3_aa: CSARVGQETQYF
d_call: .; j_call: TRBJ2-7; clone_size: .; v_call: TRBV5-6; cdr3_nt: TGTGCCAGCAGCTTGTGGAGGAATCCAGACGAGCAGTACTTC; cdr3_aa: CASSLWRNPDEQYF
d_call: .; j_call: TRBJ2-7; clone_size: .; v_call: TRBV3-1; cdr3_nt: TGTGCCAGCAGTCGTAACTACGAGCAGTACTTC; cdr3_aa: CASSRNYEQYF
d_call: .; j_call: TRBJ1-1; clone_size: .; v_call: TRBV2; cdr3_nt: TGTGCCAGCAATGGTGGGGGACCTGAAGCTTTCTTT; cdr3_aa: CASNGGGPEAFF
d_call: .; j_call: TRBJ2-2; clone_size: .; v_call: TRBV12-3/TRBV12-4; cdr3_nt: TGTGCCAGCAGTCGGAGGTTAATGGCCGGGGAGCTGTTTTTT; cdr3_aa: CASSRRLMAGELFF
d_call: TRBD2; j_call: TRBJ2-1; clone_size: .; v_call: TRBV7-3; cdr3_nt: TGTGCCAGCAGCCCCATAGCGGGGGGGCACAATGAGCAGTTCTTC; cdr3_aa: CASSPIAGGHNEQFF
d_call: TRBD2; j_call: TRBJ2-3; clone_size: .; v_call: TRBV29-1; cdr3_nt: TGCAGCGTGTCATATCGACTAGCGGGGTTGACAGATACGCAGTATTTT; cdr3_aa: CSVSYRLAGLTDTQYF
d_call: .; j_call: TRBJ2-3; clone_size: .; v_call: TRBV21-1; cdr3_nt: TGTGCCAGCAGCAAAGGACCGCCACGGGACAGTAGCACAGATACGCAGTATTTT; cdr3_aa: CASSKGPPRDSSTDTQYF
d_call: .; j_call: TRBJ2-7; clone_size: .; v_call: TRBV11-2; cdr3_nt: TGTGCCAGCAGCTTAGCAAGAATACGAGAGCAGTACTTC; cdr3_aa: CASSLARIREQYF
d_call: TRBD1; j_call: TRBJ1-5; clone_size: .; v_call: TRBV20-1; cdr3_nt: TGCAGTGCTCCCGGGACAGGCAATCAGCCCCAGCATTTT; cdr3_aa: CSAPGTGNQPQHF
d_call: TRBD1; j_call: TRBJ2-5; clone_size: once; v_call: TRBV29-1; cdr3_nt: TGCAGCGTTGACGGGACAGGGATGGAGACCCAGTACTTC; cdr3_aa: CSVDGTGMETQYF
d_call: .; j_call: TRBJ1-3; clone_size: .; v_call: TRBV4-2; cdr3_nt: TGTGCCAGCAGCCAAGCAGGTCTTGGGTCTGGAAACACCATATATTTT; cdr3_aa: CASSQAGLGSGNTIYF
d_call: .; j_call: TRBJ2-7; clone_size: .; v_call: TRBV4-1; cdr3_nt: TGCGCCAGCAGCCAAGGTGGGGTTTACCACGAGCAGTACTTC; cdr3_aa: CASSQGGVYHEQYF
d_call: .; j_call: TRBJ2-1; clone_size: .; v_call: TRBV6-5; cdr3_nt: TGTGCCAGCAGGTCCGGGAACCTTGAGCAGTTCTTC; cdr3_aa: CASRSGNLEQFF
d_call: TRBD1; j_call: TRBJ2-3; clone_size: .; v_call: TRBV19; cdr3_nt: TGTGCCAGTAGCCAGGACAGGGCCGCCGGAGATACGCAGTATTTT; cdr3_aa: CASSQDRAAGDTQYF
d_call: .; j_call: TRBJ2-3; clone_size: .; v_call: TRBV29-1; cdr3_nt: TGCAGCGTTGAAGGTTGGGTGGGGGTGACATCTAGCACAGATACGCAGTATTTT; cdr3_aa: CSVEGWVGVTSSTDTQYF
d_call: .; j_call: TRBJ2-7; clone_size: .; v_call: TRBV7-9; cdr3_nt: TGTGCCAGCAGCTTAGCAGGCAGGGGAAGCGAGCAGTACTTC; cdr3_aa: CASSLAGRGSEQYF
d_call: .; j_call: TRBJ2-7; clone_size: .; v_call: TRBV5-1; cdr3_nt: TGCGCCAGCAGCCAAGACAGCAGCAGCTCCTACGAGCAGTACTTC; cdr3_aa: CASSQDSSSSYEQYF
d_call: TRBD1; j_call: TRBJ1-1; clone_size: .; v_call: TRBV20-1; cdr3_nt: TGCAAAGGACAGGGCACTGAAGCTTTCTTT; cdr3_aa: CKGQGTEAFF
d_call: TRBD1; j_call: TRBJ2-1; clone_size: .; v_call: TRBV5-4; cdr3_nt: TGTGCCAGCAGCTCGGACAGGGGGAATGAGCAGTTCTTC; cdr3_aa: CASSSDRGNEQFF
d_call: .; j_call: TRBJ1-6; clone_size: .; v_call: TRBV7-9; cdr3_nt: TGTGCCAGTCGAGGGAGCTCCTATAATTCACCCCTCCACTTT; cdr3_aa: CASRGSSYNSPLHF
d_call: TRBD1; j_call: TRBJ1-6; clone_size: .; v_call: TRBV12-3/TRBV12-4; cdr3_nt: TGTGCCAGCAGCAATGACAGGGTTTCACCCCTCCACTTT; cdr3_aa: CASSNDRVSPLHF
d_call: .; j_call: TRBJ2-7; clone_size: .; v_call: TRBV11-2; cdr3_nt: TGTGCCAGCAGCGTAGTAGGGGGGCAATCCTACGAGCAGTACTTC; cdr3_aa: CASSVVGGQSYEQYF
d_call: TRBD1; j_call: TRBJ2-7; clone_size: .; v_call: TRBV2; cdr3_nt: TGTGCCAGCAAACAGGGGGCGGCCGAGCAGTACTTC; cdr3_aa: CASKQGAAEQYF
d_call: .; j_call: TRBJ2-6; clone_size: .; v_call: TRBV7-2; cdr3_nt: TGTGCCAGCAGCCGACGGGTCAGCTCTGGGGCCAACGTCCTGACTTTC; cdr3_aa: CASSRRVSSGANVLTF
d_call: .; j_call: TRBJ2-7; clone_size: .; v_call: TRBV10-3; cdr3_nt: TGTGCCATCAGTGGACAGAACGAGCAGTACTTC; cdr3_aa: CAISGQNEQYF
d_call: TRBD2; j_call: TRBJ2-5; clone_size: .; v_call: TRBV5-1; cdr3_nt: TGCGCCAGCAGCTTACTGGCGGGGGGACAAGAGACCCAGTACTTC; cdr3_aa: CASSLLAGGQETQYF
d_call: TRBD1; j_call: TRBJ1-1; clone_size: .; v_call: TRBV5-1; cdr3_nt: TGCGCCAGCAGCTTCCGCCAACAGGGGGCAACTGAAGCTTTCTTT; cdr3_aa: CASSFRQQGATEAFF
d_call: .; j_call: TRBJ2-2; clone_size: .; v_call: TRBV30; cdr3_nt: TGTGCCTGGAAAAGGGGTCCTAACACCGGGGAGCTGTTTTTT; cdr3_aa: CAWKRGPNTGELFF
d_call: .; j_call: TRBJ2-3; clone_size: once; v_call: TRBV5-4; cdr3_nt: TGTGCCAGCAGCTTTACAGTCACAGATACGCAGTATTTT; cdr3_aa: CASSFTVTDTQYF